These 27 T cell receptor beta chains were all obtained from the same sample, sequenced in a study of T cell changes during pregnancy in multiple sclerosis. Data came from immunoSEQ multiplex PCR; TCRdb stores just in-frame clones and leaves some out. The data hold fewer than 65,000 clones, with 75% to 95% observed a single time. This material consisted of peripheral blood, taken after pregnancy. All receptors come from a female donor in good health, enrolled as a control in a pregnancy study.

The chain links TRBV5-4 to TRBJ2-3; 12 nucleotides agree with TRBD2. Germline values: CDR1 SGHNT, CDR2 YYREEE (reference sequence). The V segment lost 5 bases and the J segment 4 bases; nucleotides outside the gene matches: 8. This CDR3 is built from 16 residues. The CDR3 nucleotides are TGTGCCAGCAGGCCTACTAGCGGGGGGAGGGCAGATACGCAGTATTTT. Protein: CASRPTSGGRADTQYF. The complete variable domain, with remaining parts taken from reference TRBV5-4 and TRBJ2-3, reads ETGVTQSPTHLIKTRGQQVTLRCSSQSGHNTVSWYQQALGQGPQFIFQYYREEENGRGNFPPRFSGLQFPNYSSELNVNALELDDSALYLCASRPTSGGRADTQYFGPGTRLTVL.

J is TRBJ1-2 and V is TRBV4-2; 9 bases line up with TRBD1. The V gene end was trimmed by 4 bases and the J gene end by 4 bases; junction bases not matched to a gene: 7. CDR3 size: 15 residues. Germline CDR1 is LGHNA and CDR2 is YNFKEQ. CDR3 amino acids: CASSLARDRVYGYTF. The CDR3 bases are TGTGCCAGCAGCCTGGCCCGGGACAGGGTCTATGGCTACACCTTC.

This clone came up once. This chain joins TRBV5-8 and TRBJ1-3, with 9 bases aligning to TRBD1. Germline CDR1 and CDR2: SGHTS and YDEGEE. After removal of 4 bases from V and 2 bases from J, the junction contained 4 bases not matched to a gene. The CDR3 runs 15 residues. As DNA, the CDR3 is TGTGCCAGCAGCCGGGGACAGGGCGCTGGAAACACCATATATTTT. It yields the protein CASSRGQGAGNTIYF.

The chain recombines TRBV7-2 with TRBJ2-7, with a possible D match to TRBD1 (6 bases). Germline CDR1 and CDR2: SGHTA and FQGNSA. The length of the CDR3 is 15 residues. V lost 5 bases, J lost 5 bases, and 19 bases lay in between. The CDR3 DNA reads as TGTGCCAGCAGCGAGACGAGGTTCAGGGGAGACGAGCAGTACTTC. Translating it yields CASSETRFRGDEQYF.

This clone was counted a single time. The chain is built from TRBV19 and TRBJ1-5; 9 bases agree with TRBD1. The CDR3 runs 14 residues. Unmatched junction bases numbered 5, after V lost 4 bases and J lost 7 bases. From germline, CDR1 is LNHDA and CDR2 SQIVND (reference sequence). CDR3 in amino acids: CASSRDRAEQPQHF. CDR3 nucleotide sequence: TGTGCCAGTAGTAGGGACAGGGCGGAGCAGCCCCAGCATTTT.

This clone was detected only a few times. CDR3 loop: CASSVGTGTEAFF. The CDR3 coding sequence is TGTGCCAGCAGCGTAGGAACAGGGACTGAAGCTTTCTTT. The V and J genes are TRBV9 and TRBJ1-1; perhaps TRBD1 as D (6 bases). Germline assignment: CDR1 SGDLS and CDR2 YYNGEE. This CDR3 has 13 residues. The ends were cut back, 0 bases at V and 5 bases at J, with 8 bases in the middle. Variable domain in full (rest from reference TRBV9 and TRBJ1-1): DSGVTQTPKHLITATGQRVTLRCSPRSGDLSVYWYQQSLDQGLQFLIQYYNGEERAKGNILERFSAQQFPDLHSELNLSSLELGDSALYFCASSVGTGTEAFFGQGTRLTVV.

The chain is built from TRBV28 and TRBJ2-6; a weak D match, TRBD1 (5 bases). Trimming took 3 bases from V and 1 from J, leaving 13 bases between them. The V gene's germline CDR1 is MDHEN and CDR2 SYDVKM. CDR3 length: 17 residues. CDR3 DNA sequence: TGTGCCAGCAGTTTTAGACAGTCCCTATCTGGGGCCAACGTCCTGACTTTC. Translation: CASSFRQSLSGANVLTF.

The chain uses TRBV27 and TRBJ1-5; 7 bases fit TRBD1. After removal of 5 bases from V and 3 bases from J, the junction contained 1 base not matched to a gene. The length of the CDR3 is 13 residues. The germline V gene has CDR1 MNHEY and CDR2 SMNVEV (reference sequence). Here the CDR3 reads CASSGTVNQPQHF. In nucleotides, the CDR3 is TGTGCCAGCAGTGGGACAGTCAATCAGCCCCAGCATTTT.

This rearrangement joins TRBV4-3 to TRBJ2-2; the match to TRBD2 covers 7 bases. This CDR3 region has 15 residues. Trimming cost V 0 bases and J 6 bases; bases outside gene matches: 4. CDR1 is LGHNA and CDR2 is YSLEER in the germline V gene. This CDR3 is CASSQDRGVPGELFF. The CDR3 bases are TGCGCCAGCAGCCAAGATCGGGGGGTCCCCGGGGAGCTGTTTTTT.

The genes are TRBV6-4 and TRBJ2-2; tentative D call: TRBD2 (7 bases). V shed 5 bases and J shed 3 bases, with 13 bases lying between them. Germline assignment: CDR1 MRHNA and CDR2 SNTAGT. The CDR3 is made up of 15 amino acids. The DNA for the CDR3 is TGTGCCAGCAGTCCCCAAGGGGGGGACACCGGGGAGCTGTTTTTT. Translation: CASSPQGGDTGELFF.

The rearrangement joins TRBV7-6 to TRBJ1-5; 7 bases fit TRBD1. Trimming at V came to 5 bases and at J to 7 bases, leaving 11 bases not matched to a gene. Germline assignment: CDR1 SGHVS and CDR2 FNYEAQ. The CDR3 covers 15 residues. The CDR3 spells CASSPTGFSAQPQHF. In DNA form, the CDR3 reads TGTGCCAGCAGCCCGACAGGGTTTTCGGCGCAGCCCCAGCATTTT. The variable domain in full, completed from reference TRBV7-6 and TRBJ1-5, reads GAGVSQSPRYKVTKRGQDVALRCDPISGHVSLYWYRQALGQGPEFLTYFNYEAQQDKSGLPNDRFSAERPEGSISTLTIQRTEQRDSAMYRCASSPTGFSAQPQHFGDGTRLSIL.

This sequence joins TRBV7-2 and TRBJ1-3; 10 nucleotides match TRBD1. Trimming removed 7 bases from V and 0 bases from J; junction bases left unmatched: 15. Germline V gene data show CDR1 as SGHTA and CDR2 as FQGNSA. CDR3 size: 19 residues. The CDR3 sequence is CASTPDTGQGILSGNTIYF. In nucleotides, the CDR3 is TGTGCCAGCACACCGGACACGGGACAGGGGATTCTCTCTGGAAACACCATATATTTT.

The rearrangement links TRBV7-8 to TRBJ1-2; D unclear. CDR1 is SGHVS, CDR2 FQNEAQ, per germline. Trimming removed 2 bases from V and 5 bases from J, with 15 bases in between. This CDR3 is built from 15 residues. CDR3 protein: CASSLFEPSQYGYTF. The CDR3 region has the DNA TGTGCCAGCAGCTTATTCGAACCCTCCCAGTATGGCTACACCTTC.

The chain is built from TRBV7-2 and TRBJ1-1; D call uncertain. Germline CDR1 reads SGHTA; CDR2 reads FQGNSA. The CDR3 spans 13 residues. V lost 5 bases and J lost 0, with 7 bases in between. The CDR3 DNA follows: TGTGCCAGCAGCCGAGCCGTGAACACTGAAGCTTTCTTT. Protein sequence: CASSRAVNTEAFF.

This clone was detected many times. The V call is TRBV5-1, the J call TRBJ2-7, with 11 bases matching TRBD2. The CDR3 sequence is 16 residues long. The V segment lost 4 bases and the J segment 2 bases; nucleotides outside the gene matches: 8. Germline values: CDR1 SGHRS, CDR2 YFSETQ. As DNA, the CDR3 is TGCGCCAGCAGCGCGCTAGCGGGGGGTGCCCCCTACGAGCAGTACTTC. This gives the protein CASSALAGGAPYEQYF.

The CDR3 bases are TGTGCCAGTAGCGGTCTTCGGGTTGATGGAGGCTACACCTTC. As protein: CASSGLRVDGGYTF. The gene calls are TRBV19 and TRBJ1-2, with D hard to call. The V end was cut by 6 bases, the J end by 8 bases, with 19 bases between. The CDR3 is made up of 14 amino acids. From germline, CDR1 is LNHDA and CDR2 SQIVND (reference sequence).

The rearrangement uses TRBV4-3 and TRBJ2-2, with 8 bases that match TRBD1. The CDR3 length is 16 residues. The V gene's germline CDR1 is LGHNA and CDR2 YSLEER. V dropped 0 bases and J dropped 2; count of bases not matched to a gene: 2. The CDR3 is CASSQEPGGNTGELFF. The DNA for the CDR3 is TGCGCCAGCAGCCAAGAACCAGGGGGCAACACCGGGGAGCTGTTTTTT.

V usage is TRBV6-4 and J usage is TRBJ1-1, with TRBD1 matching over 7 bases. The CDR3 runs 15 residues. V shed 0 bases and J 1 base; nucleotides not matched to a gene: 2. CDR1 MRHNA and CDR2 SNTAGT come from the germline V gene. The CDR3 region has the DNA TGTGCCAGCAGTGACTCGCCAGGGGGGAACACTGAAGCTTTCTTT. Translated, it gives CASSDSPGGNTEAFF.

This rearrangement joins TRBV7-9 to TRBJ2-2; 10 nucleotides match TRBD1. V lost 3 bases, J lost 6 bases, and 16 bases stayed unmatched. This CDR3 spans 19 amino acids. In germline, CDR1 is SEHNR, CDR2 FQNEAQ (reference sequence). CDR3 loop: CASSFIRPGQGLWAGELFF. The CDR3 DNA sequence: TGTGCCAGCAGCTTCATTAGGCCGGGACAGGGGCTTTGGGCCGGGGAGCTGTTTTTT.

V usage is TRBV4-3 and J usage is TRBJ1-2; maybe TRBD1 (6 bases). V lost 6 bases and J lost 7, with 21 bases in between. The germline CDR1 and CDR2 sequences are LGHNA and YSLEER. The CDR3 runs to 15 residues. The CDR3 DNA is TGCGCCAGCAGTCCAGGAGGGGGAGGGAATGGTGGCTACACCTTC. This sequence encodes CASSPGGGGNGGYTF.

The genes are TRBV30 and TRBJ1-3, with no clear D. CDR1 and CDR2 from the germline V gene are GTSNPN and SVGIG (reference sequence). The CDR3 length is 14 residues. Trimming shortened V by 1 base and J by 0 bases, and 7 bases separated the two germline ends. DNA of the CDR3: TGTGCCTGGAGTGCTGGGCTCTCTGGAAACACCATATATTTT. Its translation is CAWSAGLSGNTIYF. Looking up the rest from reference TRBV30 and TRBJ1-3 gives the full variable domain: SQTIHQWPATLVQPVGSPLSLECTVEGTSNPNLYWYRQAAGRGLQLLFYSVGIGQISSEVPQNLSASRPQDRQFILSSKKLLLSDSGFYLCAWSAGLSGNTIYFGEGSWLTVV.

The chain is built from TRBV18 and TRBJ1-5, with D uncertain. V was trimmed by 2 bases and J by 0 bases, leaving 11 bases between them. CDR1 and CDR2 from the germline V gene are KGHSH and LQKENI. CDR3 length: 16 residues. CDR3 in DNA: TGTGCCAGCTCACCATGGGCCCCCAATAGCAATCAGCCCCAGCATTTT. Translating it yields CASSPWAPNSNQPQHF.

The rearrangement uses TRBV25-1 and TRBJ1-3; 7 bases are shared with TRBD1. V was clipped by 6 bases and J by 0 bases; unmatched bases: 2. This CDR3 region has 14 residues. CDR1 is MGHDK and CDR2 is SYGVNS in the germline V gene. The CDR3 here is CASRAGGSGNTIYF. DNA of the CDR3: TGTGCCAGCAGAGCAGGGGGCTCTGGAAACACCATATATTTT. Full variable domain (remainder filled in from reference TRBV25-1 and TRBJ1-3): EADIYQTPRYLVIGTGKKITLECSQTMGHDKMYWYQQDPGMELHLIHYSYGVNSTEKGDLSSESTVSRIRTEHFPLTLESARPSHTSQYLCASRAGGSGNTIYFGEGSWLTVV.

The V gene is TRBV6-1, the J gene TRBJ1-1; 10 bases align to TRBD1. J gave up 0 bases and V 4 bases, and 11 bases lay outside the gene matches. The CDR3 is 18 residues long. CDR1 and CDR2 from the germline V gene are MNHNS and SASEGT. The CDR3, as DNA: TGTGCCAGCAGTGGATACCGGGACAGGGGCGTCATGAACACTGAAGCTTTCTTT. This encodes CASSGYRDRGVMNTEAFF.

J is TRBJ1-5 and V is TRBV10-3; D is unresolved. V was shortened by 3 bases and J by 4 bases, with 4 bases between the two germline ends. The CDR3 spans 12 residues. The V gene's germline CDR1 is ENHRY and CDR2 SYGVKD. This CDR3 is CAISDMNQPQHF. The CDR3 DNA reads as TGTGCCATCAGTGATATGAATCAGCCCCAGCATTTT.

The CDR3 here is CASSLDFLRGQGYGYTF. The CDR3 DNA is TGTGCCAGCAGCTTAGATTTTTTGAGGGGGCAGGGCTATGGCTACACCTTC. The genes are TRBV7-9 and TRBJ1-2; 7 nucleotides line up with TRBD1. Trimming removed 1 base from V and 4 bases from J; junction bases left unmatched: 12. The CDR3 is made up of 17 amino acids. CDR1 is SEHNR and CDR2 is FQNEAQ in the germline V gene (reference sequence).

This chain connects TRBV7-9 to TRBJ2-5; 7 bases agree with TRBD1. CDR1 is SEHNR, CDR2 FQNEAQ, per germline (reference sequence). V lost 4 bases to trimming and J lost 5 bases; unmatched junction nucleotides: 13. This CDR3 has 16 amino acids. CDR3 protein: CASSSGYEGARETQYF. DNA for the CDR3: TGTGCCAGCAGCTCCGGTTATGAGGGGGCTCGGGAGACCCAGTACTTC.